These T cell receptor beta chains were read from a single sample in a study of CD8+ T cells in alopecia areata. Sequencing was performed with immunoSEQ multiplex PCR; in TCRdb, only in-frame clones are kept and a portion is missing. The sample contains 150,000 to 200,000 clones, approximately 52% of which appear only once. The source material was CD4+ T cells sorted from blood, sampled between weeks 55 and 70, from a patient treated with tofacitinib. Receptor source: a human donor with alopecia areata. The CDR3 runs from the conserved cysteine through the conserved F or W. A D gene is named only where the DNA matches it firmly. Clone size is stated in some rows and not others, as once, few, many or a class when expanded.

. | TRBJ1-2 | TRBV15 | . | CATSRVFGQSYGYTF | TGTGCCACCAGCAGAGTATTTGGACAGTCCTATGGCTACACCTTC
few | TRBJ2-7 | TRBV14 | . | CASSQYREVYF | TGTGCCAGCAGCCAATACAGGGAGGTGTACTTC
. | TRBJ2-3 | TRBV30 | TRBD2 | CAWSGVTSGGISTDTQYF | TGTGCCTGGAGTGGGGTGACTAGCGGGGGTATTAGCACAGATACGCAGTATTTT
. | TRBJ1-1 | TRBV5-1 | . | CASSLALGDTEAFF | TGCGCCAGCAGCTTGGCCTTAGGGGACACTGAAGCTTTCTTT
. | TRBJ1-4 | TRBV25-1 | TRBD1 | CASRDRGEKLFF | TGTGCCAGCCGAGACAGGGGTGAAAAACTGTTTTTT
. | TRBJ2-4 | TRBV25-1 | . | CASRSQGDIQYF | TGTGCCAGCAGATCGCAGGGAGACATTCAGTACTTC
. | TRBJ2-2 | TRBV19 | . | CASSSSPVGSGELFF | TGTGCCAGTAGTTCTTCCCCCGTAGGAAGCGGGGAGCTGTTTTTT
. | TRBJ2-1 | TRBV7-2 | . | CASSLVWENEQFF | TGTGCCAGCAGCTTAGTCTGGGAGAATGAGCAGTTCTTC
few | TRBJ2-1 | TRBV30 | TRBD1 | CAYRDRGRSNEQFF | TGTGCCTACCGGGACAGGGGGCGCAGCAATGAGCAGTTCTTC
. | TRBJ2-5 | TRBV18 | . | CASSPNTGDQETQYF | TGTGCCAGCTCACCAAATACGGGGGACCAAGAGACCCAGTACTTC
. | TRBJ1-2 | TRBV9 | . | CASSVRDGYGYTF | TGTGCCAGCAGCGTGAGGGACGGGTATGGCTACACCTTC
. | TRBJ2-7 | TRBV5-1 | . | CASSLPGESYEQYF | TGCGCCAGCAGCTTACCAGGCGAGTCCTACGAGCAGTACTTC
. | TRBJ2-2 | TRBV15 | . | CATRGWAETGELFF | TGTGCCACCAGGGGATGGGCGGAAACCGGGGAGCTGTTTTTT
. | TRBJ2-3 | TRBV5-1 | . | CASSFGGGYTDTQYF | TGCGCCAGCAGCTTCGGCGGGGGCTACACAGATACGCAGTATTTT
few | TRBJ2-1 | TRBV29-1 | TRBD1 | CSLVEDRLDNEQFF | TGCAGTCTTGTCGAGGACAGGTTAGACAATGAGCAGTTCTTC
few | TRBJ2-7 | TRBV6-5 | TRBD1 | CASSSAGTGNYEQYF | TGTGCCAGCAGTTCCGCCGGGACAGGGAACTACGAGCAGTACTTC
. | TRBJ2-5 | TRBV28 | . | CASRPLGARETQYF | TGTGCCAGCAGACCCTTAGGGGCGAGGGAGACCCAGTACTTC
. | TRBJ1-1 | TRBV30 | . | CAWKGQSPTEAFF | TGTGCCTGGAAAGGGCAGTCCCCCACTGAAGCTTTCTTT
. | TRBJ1-1 | TRBV7-9 | TRBD1 | CASSLARDSTEAFF | TGTGCCAGCAGCTTAGCCCGGGACAGCACTGAAGCTTTCTTT
. | TRBJ2-2 | TRBV11-1 | TRBD1 | CASSLPRDRGPTGELFF | TGTGCCAGCAGCCTACCCCGGGACAGGGGTCCCACCGGGGAGCTGTTTTTT
few | TRBJ2-7 | TRBV7-7 | . | CASSLQLSGGEQYF | TGTGCCAGCAGCTTACAACTCTCCGGGGGCGAGCAGTACTTC
. | TRBJ2-5 | TRBV10-3 | . | CAINSRGFQETQYF | TGTGCCATCAACTCCCGGGGCTTCCAAGAGACCCAGTACTTC
few | TRBJ2-2 | TRBV28 | . | CASSSTNTGELFF | TGTGCCAGCAGTTCGACGAACACCGGGGAGCTGTTTTTT
few | TRBJ2-5 | TRBV30 | . | CAWDRGITQETQYF | TGTGCCTGGGACCGGGGGATCACCCAAGAGACCCAGTACTTC
. | TRBJ2-5 | TRBV29-1 | . | CSVQKQGYGETQYF | TGCAGCGTTCAAAAGCAGGGGTATGGGGAGACCCAGTACTTC
. | TRBJ2-1 | TRBV11-1 | TRBD1 | CASSRQGEGSYNEQFF | TGTGCCAGCAGTCGACAGGGAGAAGGCTCCTACAATGAGCAGTTCTTC
few | TRBJ2-7 | TRBV2 | . | CASTVLYEQYF | TGTGCCAGCACGGTACTTTACGAGCAGTACTTC
few | TRBJ1-4 | TRBV23-1 | . | CASTQRDLTTNEKLFF | TGCGCCAGCACCCAACGGGACCTTACAACTAATGAAAAACTGTTTTTT
. | TRBJ1-1 | TRBV29-1 | . | CSVGQREAFF | TGCAGCGTCGGACAGCGAGAAGCTTTCTTT
. | TRBJ2-5 | TRBV6-6 | . | CASNGVPQETQYF | TGTGCCAGCAACGGCGTCCCCCAAGAGACCCAGTACTTC
. | TRBJ2-7 | TRBV30 | TRBD2 | CAWRTGGSRYEQYF | TGTGCCTGGAGGACCGGGGGGAGTCGCTACGAGCAGTACTTC
few | TRBJ2-3 | TRBV6-5 | . | CASSYDRGPQYF | TGTGCCAGCAGTTACGACCGGGGTCCGCAGTATTTT
once | TRBJ1-5 | TRBV5-1 | . | CASSLEPASNQPQHF | TGCGCCAGCAGCTTGGAGCCAGCTAGCAATCAGCCCCAGCATTTT
few | TRBJ2-2 | TRBV2 | . | CAHSGELFF | TGTGCCCACTCCGGGGAGCTGTTTTTT
. | TRBJ1-5 | TRBV6-5 | . | CASSRRGGHQPQHF | TGTGCCAGCAGTCGACGGGGGGGCCATCAGCCCCAGCATTTT
. | TRBJ2-5 | TRBV7-9 | TRBD2 | CASSQRASGNQETQYF | TGTGCCAGCAGCCAAAGGGCTAGCGGGAACCAAGAGACCCAGTACTTC
. | TRBJ1-3 | TRBV13 | . | CASSSGRNTLYF | TGTGCCAGCAGCTCAGGACGGAATACCCTATATTTT
. | TRBJ1-1 | TRBV7-6 | . | CASSLRDYTEAFF | TGTGCCAGCAGCTTAAGGGATTACACTGAAGCTTTCTTT
. | TRBJ1-6 | TRBV9 | . | CASSVEWGGRSPLHF | TGTGCCAGCAGCGTAGAATGGGGCGGGCGTTCACCCCTCCACTTT
. | TRBJ1-1 | TRBV4-1 | TRBD1 | CASSHPPRGVTEAFF | TGCGCCAGCAGCCATCCCCCCAGGGGGGTCACTGAAGCTTTCTTT
. | TRBJ1-1 | TRBV6-1 | TRBD1 | CASSERQGNTEAFF | TGTGCCAGCAGTGAAAGACAGGGAAACACTGAAGCTTTCTTT
. | TRBJ1-2 | TRBV30 | TRBD1 | CAWRGTRDSVTHYGYTF | TGTGCCTGGAGGGGAACTCGGGACAGCGTGACCCACTATGGCTACACCTTC
. | TRBJ2-5 | TRBV7-9 | . | CASSPLGVGDQYF | TGTGCCAGCAGCCCCCTGGGTGTCGGGGACCAGTACTTC
. | TRBJ1-1 | TRBV5-1 | TRBD1 | CASSLDRGYIGAFF | TGCGCCAGCAGCTTGGACAGGGGATATATCGGGGCTTTCTTT
few | TRBJ2-7 | TRBV29-1 | TRBD2 | CSVPSGGADYEQYF | TGCAGCGTTCCTAGCGGGGGTGCGGACTACGAGCAGTACTTC
. | TRBJ2-5 | TRBV6-5 | . | CASSSGYHQETQYF | TGTGCCAGCAGTTCCGGATACCACCAAGAGACCCAGTACTTC
. | TRBJ2-5 | TRBV6-1 | TRBD1 | CASSRQTGTGETQYF | TGTGCCAGCAGTCGTCAGACAGGGACGGGGGAGACCCAGTACTTC
. | TRBJ1-5 | TRBV6-5 | . | CASGVNSNQPQHF | TGTGCCAGCGGAGTCAATAGCAATCAGCCCCAGCATTTT
. | TRBJ2-1 | TRBV28 | . | CASRERGMFNEQFF | TGTGCCAGCAGGGAGAGGGGGATGTTCAATGAGCAGTTCTTC
. | TRBJ1-5 | TRBV27 | TRBD1 | CASSPLDRNNQPQHF | TGTGCCAGCAGTCCCCTGGACAGGAACAATCAGCCCCAGCATTTT
few | TRBJ2-2 | TRBV4-1 | TRBD1 | CASSQIGGSSGAGELFF | TGCGCCAGCAGCCAAATAGGGGGCTCCTCAGGTGCCGGGGAGCTGTTTTTT
once | TRBJ1-1 | TRBV7-9 | TRBD1 | CASSYRGAMNTEAFF | TGTGCCAGCAGCTACAGGGGGGCCATGAACACTGAAGCTTTCTTT
few | TRBJ2-5 | TRBV14 | . | CASSQDGRIQETQYF | TGTGCCAGCAGCCAAGATGGTAGAATCCAAGAGACCCAGTACTTC
. | TRBJ1-1 | TRBV27 | TRBD1 | CASSFVGQGNTEAFF | TGTGCCAGCAGTTTCGTTGGACAGGGGAACACTGAAGCTTTCTTT
. | TRBJ1-2 | TRBV7-2 | . | CASSLGLLGYGYTF | TGTGCCAGCAGCTTGGGACTTCTGGGCTATGGCTATACCTTC
. | TRBJ1-2 | TRBV2 | TRBD1 | CASSAGGGYTF | TGTGCCAGCAGTGCAGGGGGCGGCTACACCTTC
. | TRBJ2-7 | TRBV5-1 | TRBD1 | CASRLTGADEQYF | TGCGCCAGCAGACTCACAGGGGCTGACGAGCAGTACTTC
few | TRBJ1-2 | TRBV29-1 | TRBD1 | CSVEALQGGQLGDYGYTF | TGCAGCGTTGAAGCACTCCAGGGGGGACAGCTCGGCGACTATGGCTACACCTTC